This TCR beta chain derives from a study of monozygotic twins with inflammatory bowel disease. Comment on this clonotype: Its antigen is still unknown.

With the 5' RACE reads reprocessed, TCRdb shows one record per CDR3 protein and no DNA. The sample is made up of more than 85,000 distinct CDR3 sequences, and the top ten hold roughly 12% of it. Study-wide points: Possibly reflecting limited power, no difference in repertoire similarity was found between concordant and discordant twins. The analysis yielded no support for one strong signal or clonotype associated with IBD. Whereas healthy co-twins had higher TCRbeta diversity (inverse Simpson), IBD patients had lower diversity.

Per the germline V gene, CDR1 is SGHRS and CDR2 is YFSETQ. This CDR3 comprises 16 residues. The specimen was blood. The rearrangement uses TRBV5-1 and TRBJ2-3; the D gene TCRdb calls, TRBD2, cannot be checked with no DNA. This clonotype was obtained from a human donor with ulcerative colitis or Crohn's disease, or a healthy co-twin of an affected twin (not recorded which). The CDR3 loop is CASSDLVGARTDTQYF.